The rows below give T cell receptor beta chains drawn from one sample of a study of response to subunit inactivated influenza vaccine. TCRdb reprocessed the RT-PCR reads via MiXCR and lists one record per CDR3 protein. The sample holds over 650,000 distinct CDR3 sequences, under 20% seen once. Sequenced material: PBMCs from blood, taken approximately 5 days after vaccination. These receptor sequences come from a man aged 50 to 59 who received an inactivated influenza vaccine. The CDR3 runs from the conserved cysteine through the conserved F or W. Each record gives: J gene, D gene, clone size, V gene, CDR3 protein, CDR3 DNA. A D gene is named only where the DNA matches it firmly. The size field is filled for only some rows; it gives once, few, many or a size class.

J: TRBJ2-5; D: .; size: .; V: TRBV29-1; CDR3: CSVEDRERGRFWPPQYF; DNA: TGCAGCGTTGAAGATCGGGAAAGGGGCCGATTTTGGCCCCCCCAGTACTTC
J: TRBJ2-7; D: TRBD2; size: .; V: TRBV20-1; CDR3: CSRKPSGAYEQYF; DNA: TGCAGTAGGAAACCTAGCGGTGCCTACGAGCAGTACTTC
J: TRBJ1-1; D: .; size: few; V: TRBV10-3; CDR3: CAITPDNQNTEAFF; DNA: TGTGCCATCACCCCAGACAACCAGAACACTGAAGCTTTCTTT
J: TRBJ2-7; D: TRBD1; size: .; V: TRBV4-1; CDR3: CASSQDPSRQGSDYEQYF; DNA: TGCGCCAGCAGCCAAGATCCCTCTCGACAGGGGTCGGACTACGAGCAGTACTTC
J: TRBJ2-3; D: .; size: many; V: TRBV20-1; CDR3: CSAAENSLDTQYF; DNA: TGCAGTGCCGCAGAAAATTCTTTGGATACGCAGTATTTT
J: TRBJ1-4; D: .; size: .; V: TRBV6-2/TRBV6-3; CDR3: CASSAPAESSPEKLFF; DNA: TGTGCCAGCAGTGCGCCGGCGGAATCCTCTCCTGAAAAACTGTTTTTT
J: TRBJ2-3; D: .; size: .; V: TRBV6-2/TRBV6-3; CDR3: CASSWEVGTQYF; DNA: TGTGCCAGCAGTTGGGAGGTTGGTACGCAGTATTTT
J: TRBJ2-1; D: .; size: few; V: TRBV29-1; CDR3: CSVEDLESSYNEQFF; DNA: TGCAGCGTTGAAGATTTAGAGAGCTCCTACAATGAGCAGTTCTTC
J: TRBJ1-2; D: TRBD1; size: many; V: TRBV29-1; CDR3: CSVEDPWVQGNSRRTQWGYTF; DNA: TGCAGCGTTGAAGATCCGTGGGTACAGGGGAACTCTCGCCGCACGCAATGGGGCTACACCTTC
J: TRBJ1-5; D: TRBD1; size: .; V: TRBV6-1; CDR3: CASNQGANNQPQHF; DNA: TGTGCCAGCAACCAGGGGGCGAACAATCAGCCCCAGCATTTT
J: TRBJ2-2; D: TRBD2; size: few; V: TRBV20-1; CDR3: CSARPSGSTGELFF; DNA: TGCAGTGCTAGACCTAGCGGGAGCACCGGGGAGCTGTTTTTT
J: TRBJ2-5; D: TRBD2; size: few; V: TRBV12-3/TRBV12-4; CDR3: CASTLSLARETQYF; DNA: TGTGCCAGCACCCTCTCACTAGCGCGGGAGACCCAGTACTTC
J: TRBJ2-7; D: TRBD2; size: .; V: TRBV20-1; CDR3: CSAYWASGKSSEQYF; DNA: TGCAGTGCTTATTGGGCTAGCGGGAAGTCGTCTGAGCAGTACTTC